Included here is one T cell receptor (beta chain) sequence, with context. Antigen unknown. This specimen comes from a study of T cell responses to AZD1222 COVID-19 vaccine. In the study overall: Pooling was applied to second doses at about 4 or about 12 weeks. Study observations and caveats: Repertoires in all cases were sampled only once the peak T cell response had passed.

Assay: immunoSEQ multiplex PCR; the TCRdb copy retains only in-frame clones and omits some. Of roughly 110,000 clones listed, about nine tenths are singletons. The V gene's germline CDR1 is KGHDR and CDR2 SFDVKD. This CDR3 has 12 amino acids. Deletions cut 12 bases from V and 2 bases from J, with 10 bases between. The genes are TRBV24-1 and TRBJ1-5; D is possibly TRBD1 (6 bases). Sample: peripheral blood, taken on day 0 of AZD1222 vaccination. This clonotype was obtained from an adult in good health. The CDR3 sequence is CAAGVGNQPQHF. The CDR3 DNA reads as TGTGCCGCAGGGGTAGGCAATCAGCCCCAGCATTTT.